These T cell receptor beta chains were read from a single sample in a study of blood T cell repertoires in COVID-19. Measured with immunoSEQ multiplex PCR; TCRdb has only the in-frame clones, and not every one. The sample shows about 140,000 clones, under 85% of them seen only once. Sequencing was carried out using PBMCs or T cells enriched from blood (not recorded which). The receptors were sampled from a woman younger than 35 who had been exposed to COVID-19. Each CDR3 is given with its conserved first and last residue. D genes are given only for firm matches. Size is stated for part of the rows, as once, few or many counts, or as a class when the clone is expanded.

clone_size	j_call	d_call	v_call	cdr3_nt	cdr3_aa
.	TRBJ1-1	.	TRBV7-2	TGTGCCAGCAGCCTCGGGATATCGGGCACTGAAGCTTTCTTT	CASSLGISGTEAFF
once	TRBJ2-2	TRBD2	TRBV10-1	TGCGCCAGCAGTGCTCCACCGGGACTAGCGAACACCGGGGAGCTGTTTTTT	CASSAPPGLANTGELFF
few	TRBJ2-7	TRBD2	TRBV10-3	TGTGCCATCAGTAGCGGGAGTGCGTACGAGCAGTACTTC	CAISSGSAYEQYF
once	TRBJ2-1	.	TRBV14	TGTGCCAGCAGCCAACTTTCTGGGGCCTCCTACAATGAGCAGTTCTTC	CASSQLSGASYNEQFF
.	TRBJ2-2	TRBD1	TRBV19	TGTGCCAGTAGTCGACAGGGACCCACCGGGGAGCTGTTTTTT	CASSRQGPTGELFF
.	TRBJ2-7	TRBD1	TRBV2	TGTGCCAGCAGGGGGACAGTTTACGAGCAGTACTTC	CASRGTVYEQYF
.	TRBJ1-5	TRBD1	TRBV5-8	TGTGCCAGCAGCCCAGGGACAGGACTTAGCAATCAGCCCCAGCATTTT	CASSPGTGLSNQPQHF
.	TRBJ2-7	TRBD2	TRBV29-1	TGCAGCGTTGTTGCTAGCGGGAGACCTCCAAACCTCTACGAGCAGTACTTC	CSVVASGRPPNLYEQYF
.	TRBJ2-7	TRBD1	TRBV10-3	TGTGCCGCACGCCCGGGACAGGGGGCTATCTACGAGCAGTACTTC	CAARPGQGAIYEQYF
.	TRBJ1-2	TRBD1	TRBV29-1	TGCAGCGTTCTACAGGGGAGTGTTGGCTACACCTTC	CSVLQGSVGYTF
.	TRBJ2-5	.	TRBV24-1	TGTGCCACCAGTCAGGGGCCCTCGTACCAAGAGACCCAGTACTTC	CATSQGPSYQETQYF
.	TRBJ1-2	TRBD1	TRBV30	TGTGCCTGGAGACCAGGGGGCTTCTATGGCTACACCTTC	CAWRPGGFYGYTF
many	TRBJ2-7	.	TRBV9	TGTGCCAGCAGCGAGGGGGATGGCTACGAGCAGTACTTC	CASSEGDGYEQYF
many	TRBJ1-3	.	TRBV2	TGTGCCAGCAGTGCAGGCGGGTCTGGAAACACCATATATTTT	CASSAGGSGNTIYF
once	TRBJ2-2	.	TRBV28	TGTGCCAGCCTGGGTATTGGCCCCAGCAAATCCCTAGATTGGGAGCTGTTTTTT	CASLGIGPSKSLDWELFF
.	TRBJ1-6	.	TRBV27	TGTGCCAGCAGTTTCCAGGGAAGGAATTCACCCCTCCACTTT	CASSFQGRNSPLHF
.	TRBJ2-7	TRBD2	TRBV5-4	TGTGCCAGCAGCTTGGAGGTGGGAGGGCTGCTCGAGCAGTACTTC	CASSLEVGGLLEQYF
.	TRBJ2-2	.	TRBV18	TGTGCCAGCTCCCTGAGCACCGGGGAGCTGTTTTTT	CASSLSTGELFF
.	TRBJ1-1	TRBD1	TRBV7-9	TGTGCCAGCAGTCCTGGACAGGGAGGCCACACTGAAGCTTTCTTT	CASSPGQGGHTEAFF
few	TRBJ1-2	.	TRBV28	TGTGCCAGCAGCCACACTATCATCTATGGCTACACCTTC	CASSHTIIYGYTF
.	TRBJ2-1	TRBD1	TRBV7-2	TGTGCCAGCAGCTTCGGACAGGGGTTGAACAATGAGCAGTTCTTC	CASSFGQGLNNEQFF
.	TRBJ2-2	TRBD2	TRBV3-1/TRBV3-2	TGTGCCAGCAGCCAACTGCCGCAGACTAGCGGACCGAACACCGGGGAGCTGTTTTTT	CASSQLPQTSGPNTGELFF
.	TRBJ2-7	TRBD2	TRBV5-5	TGTGCCAGCAGCTACAGACTAGCGAGCGGGCCTTACGAGCAGTACTTC	CASSYRLASGPYEQYF
.	TRBJ2-2	.	TRBV10-1	TGCGCCAGCAGTGACCAAAACACCGGGGAGCTGTTTTTT	CASSDQNTGELFF
once	TRBJ1-2	.	TRBV6-2/TRBV6-3	TGTGCCAGCAGCGACTATATTGCGGGGACGTTTGGCTACACCTTC	CASSDYIAGTFGYTF
.	TRBJ1-1	.	TRBV20-1	TGCAGTGCGGGGCAAGATGAAGCTTTCTTT	CSAGQDEAFF
.	TRBJ2-7	.	TRBV6-5	TGTGCCAGCAGCTGGACAACGAGCTCCTACGAGCAGTACTTC	CASSWTTSSYEQYF
few	TRBJ2-3	TRBD1	TRBV28	TGTGCCAGCAGCTGGACAGGGGGCGCTTATACGCAGTATTTT	CASSWTGGAYTQYF
.	TRBJ1-1	.	TRBV30	TGTGCCTGGACCCTCAAGGGAGGCACTGAAGCTTTCTTT	CAWTLKGGTEAFF
.	TRBJ1-1	.	TRBV18	TGTGCCAGCTCACCAAACAGGGATATTGAGGACACTGAAGCTTTCTTT	CASSPNRDIEDTEAFF
.	TRBJ1-2	.	TRBV27	TGTGCCAGCAGTTTACAGGGAACTAACTATGGCTACACCTTC	CASSLQGTNYGYTF
.	TRBJ2-6	.	TRBV6-5	TGTGCCAGCCTTTCCGGTCGTAGCGGGGCCAACGTCCTGACTTTC	CASLSGRSGANVLTF
.	TRBJ2-1	.	TRBV10-3	TGTGCCATCAAGGAGCGGGCGTACAATGAGCAGTTCTTC	CAIKERAYNEQFF
.	TRBJ2-7	TRBD2	TRBV2	TGTGCCACCCCGGTTGAGCGCGGGAGTTCTCTCGAGCAGTACTTC	CATPVERGSSLEQYF
.	TRBJ2-2	.	TRBV5-6	TGTGCCAGCAGACCAATTACAGGGATGGGGAACACCGGGGAGCTGTTTTTT	CASRPITGMGNTGELFF
.	TRBJ1-1	TRBD1	TRBV6-5	TGTGCCAGCAGCTGGGACAGGGGGCAGTTTGAAGCTTTCTTT	CASSWDRGQFEAFF
once	TRBJ2-2	TRBD2	TRBV18	TGTGCCAGCTCACCGGGGCAGCGGGAGGCCACCGGGGAGCTGTTTTTT	CASSPGQREATGELFF
.	TRBJ2-7	TRBD1	TRBV29-1	TGCAGCGTTGAAGATGGGCTGACAGGGGGCATCGAGCAGTACTTC	CSVEDGLTGGIEQYF
few	TRBJ1-5	.	TRBV3-1/TRBV3-2	TGTGCCAGCAGCCCCTCGGGGGTTACACCCCAGCATTTT	CASSPSGVTPQHF
.	TRBJ1-2	.	TRBV10-3	TGTGCCATCAGTCCCTTTCGGGAGAACTCATATGGCTACACCTTC	CAISPFRENSYGYTF
.	TRBJ1-6	TRBD1	TRBV24-1	TGTGCCACCAGTGACGGGACAGGGATCCTCTATAATTCACCCCTCCACTTT	CATSDGTGILYNSPLHF
.	TRBJ2-3	.	TRBV7-3	TGTGCCAGCAGCCCATGGGGAGTGGCCCCGTCCGATACGCAGTATTTT	CASSPWGVAPSDTQYF
.	TRBJ1-4	TRBD1	TRBV5-1	TGCGCCAGCAGCCGGGGACAGCCAGATGAAAAACTGTTTTTT	CASSRGQPDEKLFF
.	TRBJ1-3	.	TRBV30	TGTGCCTGGAGTGTCACAGGGGGAAACACCATATATTTT	CAWSVTGGNTIYF
few	TRBJ1-2	TRBD1	TRBV6-1	TGTGCCAGCAGTGAACCGCCGGGACAGAATGGCTACACCTTC	CASSEPPGQNGYTF
.	TRBJ1-1	.	TRBV5-1	TGCGCCAGCAGCTTGGGGATACAGGGGAACACTGAAGCTTTCTTT	CASSLGIQGNTEAFF
.	TRBJ2-1	.	TRBV9	TGTGCCAGCAGCGTAGCTACCGGAGTTGGGGAGCAGTTCTTC	CASSVATGVGEQFF
.	TRBJ1-1	.	TRBV27	TGTGCCAGCAGTTTACTGAACAGGGCCGGTGAAGCTTTCTTT	CASSLLNRAGEAFF
.	TRBJ1-3	.	TRBV15	TGTGCCACCAGCAGAGATTTGTGGTCCACCAGCTCTGGAAACACCATATATTTT	CATSRDLWSTSSGNTIYF
.	TRBJ2-1	TRBD1	TRBV3-1/TRBV3-2	TGTGCCAGCAGCCGGACAGGGGGCTCCTACAATGAGCAGTTCTTC	CASSRTGGSYNEQFF
.	TRBJ2-5	.	TRBV27	TGTGCCAGCAGCTCGTCAGGTACAGAGACCCAGTACTTC	CASSSSGTETQYF
.	TRBJ2-5	TRBD2	TRBV6-2/TRBV6-3	TGTGCCAGCAGTTACGTCCTTGAGGGTCTTCCTACTAGCGGGAATGGGGAGACCCAGTACTTC	CASSYVLEGLPTSGNGETQYF
.	TRBJ2-1	TRBD2	TRBV30	TGTGCCTGGGCGCTAGATAGCGGGAGGTTAAATGAGCAGTTCTTC	CAWALDSGRLNEQFF